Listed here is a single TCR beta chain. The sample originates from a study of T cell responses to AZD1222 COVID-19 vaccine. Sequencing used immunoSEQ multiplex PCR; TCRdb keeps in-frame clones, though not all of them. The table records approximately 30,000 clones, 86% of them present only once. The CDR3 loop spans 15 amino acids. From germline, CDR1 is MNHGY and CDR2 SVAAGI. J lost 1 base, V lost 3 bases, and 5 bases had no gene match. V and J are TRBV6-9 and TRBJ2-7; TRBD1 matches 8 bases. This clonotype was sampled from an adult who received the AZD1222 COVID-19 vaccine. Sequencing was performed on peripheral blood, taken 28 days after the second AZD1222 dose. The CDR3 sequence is CASSYGQGRSYEQYF. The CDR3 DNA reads TGTGCCAGCAGTTACGGACAGGGTAGATCCTACGAGCAGTACTTC.